The source of this T cell receptor (beta chain) is a study of OX40 agonist ivuxolimab in advanced cancers. Study-wide context: The dose of intravenous ivuxolimab that patients received every 2 weeks ranged from 0.01 to 10 mg/kg. Therapy given before enrollment (anti-PD-1, anti-PD-L1 or anti-CTLA-4) was allowed, and 40% had some. General study results and limits: In the 0.1-3.0 mg/kg groups, partial responders showed among the lowest expansion.

The table came from immunoSEQ multiplex PCR; TCRdb's copy has only in-frame clones and leaves some out. The table lists about 67,000 clones, about 88% of them singletons, with approximately 2% in the top ten. Comment on this clone: Its antigen remains unidentified.

This CDR3 is built from 14 residues. Germline-derived CDR1 and CDR2 are SGHVS and FQNEAQ. V was clipped by 0 bases and J by 5 bases, with 10 bases between them. The V call is TRBV7-8, the J call TRBJ1-2, with unresolved D. The input for sequencing was CD4+ or CD8+ T cells sorted from blood, taken in a trial of the OX40 agonist ivuxolimab. The clonotype originates from an adult with an advanced solid tumor such as melanoma, head and neck, liver or kidney cancer. The CDR3 DNA reads TGTGCCAGCAGCTTAGCGATGGGAAGTTATGGCTACACCTTC. It translates to CASSLAMGSYGYTF.